What follows describes a single T cell receptor (beta chain). The data derive from a study of T cell responses to AZD1222 COVID-19 vaccine. TCRdb's copy holds only in-frame clones and misses some; the assay was immunoSEQ multiplex PCR. The repertoire holds fewer than 80,000 clones, with about four fifths as singletons. Germline V gene sequence: CDR1 SGHKS, CDR2 YYEKEE (reference sequence). Trimming shortened V by 3 bases and J by 0 bases, and 4 bases separated the two germline ends. The CDR3 spans 13 residues. The receptor's source is an adult in good health. The sequencing here drew on peripheral blood, taken on day 0 of MenACWY control vaccination. The rearrangement links TRBV5-5 to TRBJ1-5; D gene uncertain. The CDR3 DNA is TGTGCCAGCAGCTCGTATAGCAATCAGCCCCAGCATTTT. Amino acid sequence: CASSSYSNQPQHF. The whole variable domain, filled in from reference TRBV5-5 and TRBJ1-5, reads DAGVTQSPTHLIKTRGQQVTLRCSPISGHKSVSWYQQVLGQGPQFIFQYYEKEERGRGNFPDRFSARQFPNYSSELNVNALLLGDSALYLCASSSYSNQPQHFGDGTRLSIL.